The 13 T cell receptor beta chains below were found in one sample sequenced in a study of cytomegalovirus exposure and HLA in healthy donors. The PCR had 60 Vbeta and 13 Jbeta primers. Clones were sequenced by immunoSEQ multiplex PCR, and TCRdb holds only the in-frame ones, with some missing. The sample has under 200,000 clones, and its top ten clones hold 6.5%. Sample: PBMCs. These receptor sequences come from a young man in good health and CMV-seronegative.

V gene TRBV28 combines with J gene TRBJ2-2; tentative D call: TRBD2 (6 bases). This CDR3 contains 16 residues. The V gene lost 6 bases and the J gene lost 1 base, with 15 bases spanning the gap. The germline V gene has CDR1 MDHEN and CDR2 SYDVKM. DNA for the CDR3: TGTGCCAGCAGCCCCATACGGGGACTGAACACCGGGGAGCTGTTTTTT. Translating it yields CASSPIRGLNTGELFF.

The J gene is TRBJ2-7, the V gene TRBV29-1, with a possible D match to TRBD1 (6 bases). This CDR3 has 14 amino acids. Germline V gives CDR1 SQVTM, CDR2 ANQGSEA. The CDR3 is CTPSGQFNSYEQYF. In DNA, the CDR3 is TGCACCCCGAGTGGACAGTTTAACTCCTACGAGCAGTACTTC.

This chain joins TRBV12-5 and TRBJ1-1; D is unclear. Trimming cost V 6 bases and J 5 bases, with 10 bases left between them. Germline CDR1 reads LGHNT; CDR2 reads FRNRAP. The CDR3 is 12 amino acids. The CDR3 nucleotides read TGTGCTAGTGGCCTCGCGCGGACTGAAGCTTTCTTT. This codes for CASGLARTEAFF.

CDR3 sequence: CASSYSGSQETQYF. CDR3 DNA sequence: TGTGCCAGCAGTTATAGCGGGTCCCAAGAGACCCAGTACTTC. This rearrangement joins TRBV6-5 to TRBJ2-5, with TRBD2 identical over 7 bases. Germline V gene sequence: CDR1 MNHEY, CDR2 SVGAGI. This CDR3 has 14 amino acids. The V gene end was trimmed by 3 bases and the J gene end by 1 base; junction bases not matched to a gene: 2.

The chain carries TRBV15 and TRBJ2-1; 7 bases agree with TRBD2. Germline V gene sequence: CDR1 LNHNV, CDR2 YYDKDF (reference sequence). J was trimmed by 4 bases and V by 3 bases; bases with no gene match: 12. The CDR3 totals 17 residues. CDR3 sequence (DNA): TGTGCCACCAGCAGGGCCCGCCCAGCGGGGAGTTACAATGAGCAGTTCTTC. Amino acid sequence: CATSRARPAGSYNEQFF. Variable domain in full (rest from reference TRBV15 and TRBJ2-1): DAMVIQNPRYQVTQFGKPVTLSCSQTLNHNVMYWYQQKSSQAPKLLFHYYDKDFNNEADTPDNFQSRRPNTSFCFLDIRSPGLGDTAMYLCATSRARPAGSYNEQFFGPGTRLTVL.

The chain employs TRBV6-6 and TRBJ2-5, with 9 positions matching TRBD2. Per the germline V gene, CDR1 is MNHNY and CDR2 is SVGAGI (reference sequence). The CDR3 runs to 15 residues. With V trimmed by 2 bases and J by 5 bases, 6 bases remained unmatched. The CDR3 region has the DNA TGTGCCAGCAGTTACGGCGGGGGGGCTGTGGAGACCCAGTACTTC. It is translated as CASSYGGGAVETQYF.

The chain links TRBV6-1 to TRBJ1-1; D might be TRBD1 (5 bases). CDR1 MNHNS and CDR2 SASEGT come from the germline V gene. The ends were cut back, 2 bases at V and 3 bases at J, with 22 bases in the middle. The CDR3 spans 18 residues. The CDR3 bases are TGTGCCAGCAGTGAAAATGGGGATAGGGGTTTCAGGTACACTGAAGCTTTCTTT. The encoded protein is CASSENGDRGFRYTEAFF.

V usage is TRBV5-4 and J usage is TRBJ2-2, with TRBD2 matching over 14 bases. Germline trimming cut 0 bases from V and 6 bases from J; bases unmatched to any gene: 10. The germline V gene encodes CDR1 SGHNT and CDR2 YYREEE (reference sequence). This CDR3 comprises 19 residues. The DNA for the CDR3 is TGTGCCAGCAGCTTGGAGGGACTAGCGGGAGTCGATGGGGCCGGGGAGCTGTTTTTT. Protein: CASSLEGLAGVDGAGELFF.

The chain employs TRBV7-9 and TRBJ1-4, with D unresolved. Trimming cost V 4 bases and J 7 bases, with 13 bases left between them. This CDR3 spans 14 amino acids. CDR1 and CDR2 from the germline V gene are SEHNR and FQNEAQ (reference sequence). As DNA, the CDR3 is TGTGCCAGCAGCTCCAAGTTTCTACCTGAAAAACTGTTTTTT. This encodes CASSSKFLPEKLFF.

V gene TRBV5-6 combines with J gene TRBJ2-5; TRBD2 matches 10 bases. The germline V gene encodes CDR1 SGHDT and CDR2 YYEEEE. V lost 3 bases and J lost 5; bases outside the gene matches: 7. The CDR3 loop spans 15 amino acids. CDR3 DNA sequence: TGTGCCAGCAGCTCAATAGCGGGAGGCATTGAGACCCAGTACTTC. It translates to CASSSIAGGIETQYF.

This sequence joins TRBV18 and TRBJ2-3; possible D gene TRBD2, 5 bases. Trimming cost V 1 base and J 0 bases, with 8 bases left between them. Per germline, CDR1 KGHSH and CDR2 LQKENI. The CDR3 length is 15 residues. CDR3 coding DNA: TGTGCCAGCTCACCACGGACTCCGAGCACAGATACGCAGTATTTT. Protein product: CASSPRTPSTDTQYF.

The gene calls are TRBV7-8 and TRBJ2-7; 9 nucleotides match TRBD1. This CDR3 region has 15 residues. Losses at the gene ends were 10 bases for V and 1 base for J; bases not matched to a gene: 11. Germline CDR1 and CDR2: SGHVS and FQNEAQ. The CDR3 bases are TGTGCCACCTTCGCAGGGACAGGGTTTTCCTACGAGCAGTACTTC. Its protein is CATFAGTGFSYEQYF.

The rearrangement links TRBV30 to TRBJ2-1, with TRBD2 as a possible D gene (5 bases). V was clipped by 2 bases and J by 0 bases, with 8 bases between them. Looked up from germline, CDR1 is GTSNPN and CDR2 is SVGIG (reference sequence). CDR3 size: 14 residues. DNA of the CDR3: TGTGCCTGGAGTCTCGGGGTCTCCTACAATGAGCAGTTCTTC. Residues: CAWSLGVSYNEQFF. The complete variable domain, with remaining parts taken from reference TRBV30 and TRBJ2-1, reads SQTIHQWPATLVQPVGSPLSLECTVEGTSNPNLYWYRQAAGRGLQLLFYSVGIGQISSEVPQNLSASRPQDRQFILSSKKLLLSDSGFYLCAWSLGVSYNEQFFGPGTRLTVL.